This is a list of T cell receptor beta chains from one sample in a study of breast tumors, draining lymph nodes, adjacent tissues. One entry per CDR3 protein results from TCRdb running MiXCR on the multiplex PCR reads. This sample has roughly 120,000 distinct CDR3 sequences, with nearly 20% found just once. The material sequenced was axillary lymph node tissue. All receptors derive from a female donor with breast cancer. Some clones in this sample may be carry-over from other donors' samples. Both conserved end residues are part of each CDR3. Each record gives: clone size, D gene, V gene, J gene, CDR3 protein, CDR3 DNA. The D gene is left open where the match is weak. A row's size may be missing; if present it is once, few, many or a size class.

size: many; D: .; V: TRBV20-1; J: TRBJ2-2; CDR3: CSARQGWELFF; DNA: TGCAGTGCTAGGCAGGGCTGGGAGCTGTTTTTT
size: .; D: TRBD1; V: TRBV18; J: TRBJ2-1; CDR3: CASSPRMTGGSLGEQFF; DNA: TGTGCCAGCTCACCACGAATGACAGGGGGTTCTTTGGGTGAGCAGTTCTTC
size: many; D: TRBD1; V: TRBV12-3/TRBV12-4; J: TRBJ2-1; CDR3: CASSLRPGQGNNEQFF; DNA: TGTGCCAGCAGTTTAAGACCGGGACAGGGGAACAATGAGCAGTTCTTC
size: many; D: TRBD1; V: TRBV6-4; J: TRBJ1-2; CDR3: CASKPGQGLYGYTF; DNA: TGTGCCAGCAAACCGGGACAGGGGCTGTATGGCTACACCTTC
size: many; D: .; V: TRBV4-2; J: TRBJ2-1; CDR3: CASSQVDDEQFF; DNA: TGTGCCAGCAGCCAAGTGGATGATGAGCAGTTCTTC
size: many; D: TRBD1; V: TRBV20-1; J: TRBJ2-1; CDR3: CSAAGTESYNEQFF; DNA: TGCAGTGCAGCCGGGACAGAGTCCTACAATGAGCAGTTCTTC
size: many; D: .; V: TRBV7-2; J: TRBJ2-2; CDR3: CASSANRFYGELFF; DNA: TGTGCCAGCAGCGCAAACCGCTTTTACGGGGAGCTGTTTTTT
size: .; D: TRBD2; V: TRBV18; J: TRBJ2-3; CDR3: CASSRPSVAGGTDTQYF; DNA: TGTGCCAGCTCACGCCCATCGGTTGCGGGAGGCACAGATACGCAGTATTTT
size: many; D: .; V: TRBV5-1; J: TRBJ1-6; CDR3: CASSLEVQGNNSPLHF; DNA: TGCGCCAGCAGCTTGGAGGTCCAGGGCAACAATTCACCCCTCCACTTT
size: many; D: .; V: TRBV20-1; J: TRBJ2-7; CDR3: CSAPPQIRQNYEQYF; DNA: TGCAGTGCCCCACCCCAAATAAGACAGAACTACGAGCAGTACTTC
size: .; D: .; V: TRBV7-7; J: TRBJ2-6; CDR3: CASSPDGYSGANVLTF; DNA: TGTGCTAGCAGCCCGGACGGGTACTCTGGGGCCAACGTCCTGACTTTC
size: many; D: TRBD1; V: TRBV20-1; J: TRBJ2-5; CDR3: CSATSDRGETQYF; DNA: TGCAGTGCTACTTCGGACAGGGGGGAGACCCAGTACTTC
size: many; D: TRBD1; V: TRBV5-4; J: TRBJ2-7; CDR3: CASIKGPGQGAEQYF; DNA: TGTGCCAGCATTAAGGGACCGGGACAGGGGGCCGAGCAGTACTTC